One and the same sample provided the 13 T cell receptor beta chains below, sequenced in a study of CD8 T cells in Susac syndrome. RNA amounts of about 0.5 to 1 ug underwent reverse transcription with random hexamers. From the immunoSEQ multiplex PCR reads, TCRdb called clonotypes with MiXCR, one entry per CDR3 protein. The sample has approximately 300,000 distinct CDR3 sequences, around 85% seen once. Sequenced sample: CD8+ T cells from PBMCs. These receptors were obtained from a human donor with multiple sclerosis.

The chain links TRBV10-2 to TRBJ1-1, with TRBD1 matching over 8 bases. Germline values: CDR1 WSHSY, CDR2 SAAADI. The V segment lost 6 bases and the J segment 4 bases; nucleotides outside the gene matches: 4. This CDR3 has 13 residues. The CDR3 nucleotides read TGCGCCAGCAGAGCAGGGGGCGGCACTGAAGCTTTCTTT. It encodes CASRAGGGTEAFF.

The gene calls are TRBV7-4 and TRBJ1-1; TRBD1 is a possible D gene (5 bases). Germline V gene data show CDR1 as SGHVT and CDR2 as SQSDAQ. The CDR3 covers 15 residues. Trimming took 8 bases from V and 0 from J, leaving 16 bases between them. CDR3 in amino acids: CASSTTGEVNTEAFF. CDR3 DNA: TGTGCCAGCTCCACAACAGGTGAAGTGAACACTGAAGCTTTCTTT. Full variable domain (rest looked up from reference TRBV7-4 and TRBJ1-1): GAGVSQSPRYKVAKRGRDVALRCDSISGHVTLYWYRQTLGQGSEVLTYSQSDAQRDKSGRPSGRFSAERPERSVSTLKIQRTEQGDSAVYLCASSTTGEVNTEAFFGQGTRLTVV.

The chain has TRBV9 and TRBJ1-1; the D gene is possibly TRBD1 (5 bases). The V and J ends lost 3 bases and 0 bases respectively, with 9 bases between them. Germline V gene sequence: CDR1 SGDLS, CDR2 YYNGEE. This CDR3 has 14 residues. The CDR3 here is CASSAGPMNTEAFF. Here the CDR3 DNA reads TGTGCCAGCAGCGCGGGACCGATGAACACTGAAGCTTTCTTT. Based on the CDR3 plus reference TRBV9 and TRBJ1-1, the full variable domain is DSGVTQTPKHLITATGQRVTLRCSPRSGDLSVYWYQQSLDQGLQFLIQYYNGEERAKGNILERFSAQQFPDLHSELNLSSLELGDSALYFCASSAGPMNTEAFFGQGTRLTVV.

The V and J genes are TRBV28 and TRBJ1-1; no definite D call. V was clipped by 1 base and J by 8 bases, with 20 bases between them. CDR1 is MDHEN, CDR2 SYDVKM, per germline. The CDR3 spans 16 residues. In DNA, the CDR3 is TGTGCCAGCAGTTTATTTGTCAGTGGGCATCCCGAAGAAGCTTTCTTT. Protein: CASSLFVSGHPEEAFF.

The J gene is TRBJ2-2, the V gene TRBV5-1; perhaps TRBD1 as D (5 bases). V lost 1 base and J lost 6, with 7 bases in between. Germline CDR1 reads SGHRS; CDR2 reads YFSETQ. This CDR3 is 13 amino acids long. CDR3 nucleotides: TGCGCCAGCAGCTTGCAGGGTCCCGGGGAGCTGTTTTTT. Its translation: CASSLQGPGELFF.

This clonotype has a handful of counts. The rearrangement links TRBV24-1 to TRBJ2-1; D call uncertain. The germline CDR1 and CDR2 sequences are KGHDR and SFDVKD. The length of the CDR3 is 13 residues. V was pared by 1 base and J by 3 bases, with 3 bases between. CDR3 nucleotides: TGTGCCACCAGTGATTTACGCTACAATGAGCAGTTCTTC. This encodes CATSDLRYNEQFF.

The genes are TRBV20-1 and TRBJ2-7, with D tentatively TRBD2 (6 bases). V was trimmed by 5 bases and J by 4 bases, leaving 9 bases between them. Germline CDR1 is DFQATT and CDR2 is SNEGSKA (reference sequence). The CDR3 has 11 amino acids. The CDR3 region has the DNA TGCAGTGCTCGGGACTGGTACGAGCAGTACTTC. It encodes CSARDWYEQYF.

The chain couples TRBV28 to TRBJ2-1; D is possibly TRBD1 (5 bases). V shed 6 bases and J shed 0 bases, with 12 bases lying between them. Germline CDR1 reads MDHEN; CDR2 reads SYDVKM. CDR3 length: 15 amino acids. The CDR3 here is CASREDSLSYNEQFF. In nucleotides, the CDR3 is TGTGCCAGCAGGGAAGACAGCCTCTCCTACAATGAGCAGTTCTTC.

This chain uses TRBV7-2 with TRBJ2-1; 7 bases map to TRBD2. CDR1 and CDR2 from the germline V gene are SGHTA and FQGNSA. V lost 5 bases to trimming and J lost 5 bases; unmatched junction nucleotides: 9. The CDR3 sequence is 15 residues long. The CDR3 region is CASSPGRLADNEQFF. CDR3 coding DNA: TGTGCCAGCAGCCCCGGGCGGCTAGCGGACAATGAGCAGTTCTTC.

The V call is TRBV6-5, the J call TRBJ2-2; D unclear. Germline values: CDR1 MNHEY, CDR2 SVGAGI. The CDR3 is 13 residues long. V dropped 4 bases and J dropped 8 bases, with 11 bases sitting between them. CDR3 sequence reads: CASSSGSGGELFF. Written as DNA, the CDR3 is TGTGCCAGCAGTTCAGGAAGTGGGGGGGAGCTGTTTTTT.

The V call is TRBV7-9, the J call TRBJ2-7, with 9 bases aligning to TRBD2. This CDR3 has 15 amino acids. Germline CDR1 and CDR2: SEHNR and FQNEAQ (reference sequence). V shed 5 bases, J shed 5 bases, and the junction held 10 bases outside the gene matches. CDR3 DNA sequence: TGTGCCAGCAGCGCAACTAGCGGGCGGGCCCACGAGCAGTACTTC. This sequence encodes CASSATSGRAHEQYF.

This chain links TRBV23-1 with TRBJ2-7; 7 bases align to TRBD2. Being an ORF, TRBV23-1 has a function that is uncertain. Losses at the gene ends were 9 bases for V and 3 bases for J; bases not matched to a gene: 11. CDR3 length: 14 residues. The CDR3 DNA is TGCGCCAGGACGGAGAGGGACTATTTCTACGAGCAGTACTTC. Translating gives CARTERDYFYEQYF.

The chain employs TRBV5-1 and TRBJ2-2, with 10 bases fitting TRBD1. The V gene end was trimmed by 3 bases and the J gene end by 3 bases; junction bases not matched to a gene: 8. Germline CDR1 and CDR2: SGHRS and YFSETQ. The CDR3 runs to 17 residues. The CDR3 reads CASSWGLGQGYTGELFF. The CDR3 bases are TGCGCCAGCAGCTGGGGATTGGGACAGGGGTACACCGGGGAGCTGTTTTTT. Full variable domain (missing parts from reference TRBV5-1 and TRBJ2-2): KAGVTQTPRYLIKTRGQQVTLSCSPISGHRSVSWYQQTPGQGLQFLFEYFSETQRNKGNFPGRFSGRQFSNSRSEMNVSTLELGDSALYLCASSWGLGQGYTGELFFGEGSRLTVL.